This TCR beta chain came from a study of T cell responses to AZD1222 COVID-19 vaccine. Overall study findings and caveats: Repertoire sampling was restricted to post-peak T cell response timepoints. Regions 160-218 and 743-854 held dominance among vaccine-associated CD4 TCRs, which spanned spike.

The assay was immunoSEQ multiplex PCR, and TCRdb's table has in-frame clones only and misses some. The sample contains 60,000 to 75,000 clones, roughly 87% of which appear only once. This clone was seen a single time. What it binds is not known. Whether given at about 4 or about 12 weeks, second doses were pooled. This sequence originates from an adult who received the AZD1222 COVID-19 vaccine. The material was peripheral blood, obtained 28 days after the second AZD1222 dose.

The DNA of the CDR3 is TGCGCCAGCAGCGGAACTAGCGGGGGGTACAATGAGCAGTTCTTC. As protein: CASSGTSGGYNEQFF. The chain employs TRBV5-1 and TRBJ2-1; 12 bases match TRBD2. Trimming at V came to 4 bases and at J to 4 bases, leaving 3 bases not matched to a gene. Germline V gene data show CDR1 as SGHRS and CDR2 as YFSETQ. The CDR3 has 15 amino acids.